A single T cell receptor beta chain is shown here with its context. Its target antigen remains unknown. Base qualities are not recorded, but no much larger clone differs from it by a single base. All of the isolated RNA was reverse transcribed with the High Capacity cDNA Reverse Transcription Kit, so expressed TCRB transcripts were sequenced. Deep immunoSEQ sequencing was performed on naive, central memory and regulatory T cell samples, with an average of about 4 million total reads per sample. Sorted cells were lysed in RLT buffer and RNA was extracted with DNase-treated RNeasy Micro or Mini kits, depending on cell number. To prevent cross-contamination, every cell subset was processed on its own, while patient and healthy donor samples were processed together. The immunoSEQ multiplex PCR was used to amplify TCRB sequences from cDNA, generating 87-bp fragments that spanned the CDR3 region. Amplicons were sequenced on the Illumina HiSeq platform. Concerning the study's data processing: PCR bias was computationally corrected using synthetic template baselines, reads within Hamming distance 2 were collapsed, and singletons that could not be merged were discarded. Reads were aligned against IMGT so that V, D and J genes, CDR3 length and insertions or deletions at six rearrangement sites could be assigned. Within each subset, clonotype counts were normalized to sorted cell number, after which true diversity and Gini coefficients were computed with the tcR R package. The overlap coefficient, calculated on TCRB nucleotide sequences, was used to measure repertoire sharing. The source is immuneACCESS, and TCRdb retained only in-frame sequences with V and J called. Part of the clones is not carried over; for the studies checked, unresolved V genes explain less than half of this, and the remainder is unexplained. D and trimming come from the DNA, and the V and J calls and clone size come from that table. Present in this sample are 150,000 or so clones, 7% to 10% of which were seen just once. The leading ten clones occupy 0.68% of the sample.

Reading from cysteine to phenylalanine, the CDR3 counts 15 amino acids. Just CDR3 DNA is preserved here, 45 bases in frame from base 1. V sheds 2 bases and J sheds 3 bases, leaving 11 bases between their ends. Based on the germline V gene, the CDR1 and CDR2 sequences are KGHSH and LQKENI. The data derive from a study of beta chain features in type 1 diabetes (dated by TCRdb to between 2017 and 2018). About the full investigation: Mean age, gender distribution, total cell number and subset yield did not differ between patients and healthy donors. Across all samples, approximately 98,000,000 sorted cells were examined, and cell number per subset correlated strongly with RNA yield. In the study, recently diagnosed type 1 diabetes patients and matched healthy donors were compared on the TCRB repertoires of their sorted circulating CD4+ T cell subsets. Regulatory and stem cell-like memory subsets were isolated from only 8 patients and 8 healthy donors, whereas naive and central memory subsets came from all 30 or so donors.

On the study overall, not on this receptor specifically: PCR might favor shorter templates, but patient and control samples were amplified and corrected together, so any skew would affect both groups equally. Because small numbers of individuals were included in the HLA sub-analyses, any influence of HLA type on TCRB rearrangement was left unresolved. Naive, central memory and regulatory TCRB repertoires appeared to be more alike among patients than among healthy donors. At VDJ recombination sites, patients with type 1 diabetes made fewer insertions and deleted more nucleotides, a pattern implying thymic rearrangement abnormalities. Because cDNA was sequenced instead of genomic DNA, highly expressing activated cells could be over-represented, though the groups showed no difference in activation or CD3 levels. A moderate but significant shortening of TCRB CDR3 length was observed in type 1 diabetes patients in all four CD4+ subsets.

Each donor gave one peripheral blood draw, averaging about 100 mL, which was collected into heparinised tubes. Naive, central memory, regulatory and stem cell-like memory CD4+ T cells were sorted on a BD FACSAria II using a panel including CD45RO, CCR7, CD25, CD127, CD95 and CD27. Every sorted population had a purity above 98%. Right away, PBMCs were isolated by Lymphoprep density gradient centrifugation and were stained directly, with no culture step. So that batch effects would be minimized, each experiment stained and sorted samples in pairs, pairing one healthy donor with one patient. The specimen sequenced was central memory CD4+ T cells from blood. The chain is assembled from TRBV18 and TRBJ1-5; no D gene call is confident. The source is a man younger than 35 in good health. The sequence in DNA is TGTGCCAGCTCACCAGAAGGACTTTCCAATCAGCCCCAGCATTTT. Translated, it reads CASSPEGLSNQPQHF. The CDR3, completed at both ends by the reference TRBV18 and TRBJ1-5 genes, gives the full variable domain NAGVMQNPRHLVRRRGQEARLRCSPMKGHSHVYWYRQLPEEGLKFMVYLQKENIIDESGMPKERFSAEFPKEGPSILRIQQVVRGDSAAYFCASSPEGLSNQPQHFGDGTRLSIL.